A single sample is the source of the 9 T cell receptor beta chains below, sequenced in a study of blood T cell repertoires in COVID-19 (dated by TCRdb to the early 2020s). The library was produced with the immunoSEQ multiplex PCR assay. TCRdb obtained this table from immuneACCESS and retained in-frame rearrangements with V and J assigned. These tables miss some clones; where compared with another copy, unresolved V genes account for less than half of the shortfall, and the remainder is unexplained. The sample contains fewer than 90,000 clones, around three quarters of them found a single time. The ten largest clones take up 15% to 20% of the sample. The sequencing sample was made of peripheral blood. These TCRs come from a woman older than 75 with acute or convalescent COVID-19.

This chain links TRBV3-1 (or the pseudogene TRBV3-2) with TRBJ1-1; D uncertain. Trimming took off 0 bases at V and 6 bases at J, with 8 bases between the two ends. CDR1 is LGHDT and CDR2 is YNNKEL in the germline V gene (reference sequence). The CDR3 extends over 13 amino acids. The CDR3 here is CASSQDLPAEAFF. The CDR3 bases are TGTGCCAGCAGCCAAGATCTACCCGCTGAAGCTTTCTTT.

This chain uses TRBV5-8 with TRBJ1-1, with 11 bases aligning to TRBD1. The V gene's germline CDR1 is SGHTS and CDR2 YDEGEE. The CDR3 is 16 amino acids. With 0 bases clipped from V and 4 bases from J, the junction kept 5 bases outside the gene matches. CDR3 sequence reads: CASSLDAGTGGTEAFF. CDR3 bases: TGTGCCAGCAGCTTGGACGCCGGGACAGGGGGCACTGAAGCTTTCTTT.

The CDR3 DNA follows: TGTGCCAGCAGCCGCGTGCAGGGGGTGTACGAGCAGTACTTC. Translation gives CASSRVQGVYEQYF. V gene TRBV7-2 combines with J gene TRBJ2-7; 7 nucleotides line up with TRBD1. From germline, CDR1 is SGHTA and CDR2 FQGNSA. The trim removed 5 bases at V and 4 bases at J, leaving 8 bases unmatched. The CDR3 is 14 residues long. The full variable domain, rest sourced from reference TRBV7-2 and TRBJ2-7, is GAGVSQSPSNKVTEKGKDVELRCDPISGHTALYWYRQSLGQGLEFLIYFQGNSAPDKSGLPSDRFSAERTGGSVSTLTIQRTQQEDSAVYLCASSRVQGVYEQYFGPGTRLTVT.

V is TRBV9 and J is TRBJ2-4; 10 bases line up with TRBD2. This CDR3 comprises 17 residues. Losses at the gene ends were 6 bases for V and 1 base for J; bases not matched to a gene: 10. Germline assignment: CDR1 SGDLS and CDR2 YYNGEE. The CDR3 sequence is CASISGRAGPAKNIQYF. The CDR3 region has the DNA TGTGCCAGCATCAGCGGGAGGGCCGGGCCGGCCAAAAACATTCAGTACTTC.

The chain joins TRBV2 to TRBJ2-1; TRBD2 aligns across 7 bases. The CDR3 length is 15 residues. V was clipped by 7 bases and J by 1 base; unmatched bases: 7. Germline loops: CDR1 SNHLY, CDR2 FYNNEI. The CDR3 sequence: CASNWGGYSYNEQFF. The CDR3 region has the DNA TGTGCCAGCAATTGGGGGGGATATTCCTACAATGAGCAGTTCTTC.

The table lists this clone with a count of one. This chain uses TRBV6-5 with TRBJ2-5; D unclear. Per germline, CDR1 MNHEY and CDR2 SVGAGI. The CDR3 is 14 residues long. Trimming shortened V by 0 bases and J by 2 bases, and 7 bases separated the two germline ends. In DNA form, the CDR3 reads TGTGCCAGCAGTTACTCTCTCGGGCAAGAGACCCAGTACTTC. It translates to CASSYSLGQETQYF.

The sample holds a few counts of this clone. This rearrangement joins TRBV7-9 to TRBJ1-2, with TRBD1 matching 8 bases. Germline CDR1 SEHNR, CDR2 FQNEAQ (reference sequence). The V gene end was trimmed by 4 bases and the J gene end by 5 bases; junction bases not matched to a gene: 9. The CDR3 is made up of 15 amino acids. The CDR3 bases are TGTGCCAGCAGCTCTACAGGGGGGTACGGGTATGGCTACACCTTC. Protein product: CASSSTGGYGYGYTF.

Of note for this clone: Other DNA sequences of this sample code for an identical CDR3. This chain joins TRBV12-5 and TRBJ2-6; 9 bases map to TRBD1. Trimming took 1 base from V and 4 from J; bases not matched to a gene: 2. The CDR3 loop spans 16 amino acids. The germline V gene has CDR1 LGHNT and CDR2 FRNRAP. The CDR3 DNA sequence: TGTGCTAGTGGTTTGGGGGACAGGGCGGGGGCCAACGTCCTGACTTTC. As protein: CASGLGDRAGANVLTF.

V and J are TRBV29-1 and TRBJ2-7; D is undetermined. Germline V gene sequence: CDR1 SQVTM, CDR2 ANQGSEA. V dropped 6 bases and J dropped 1 base, with 13 bases sitting between them. This CDR3 has 13 residues. In DNA, the CDR3 is TGCAGCGTGCACTCGGGTAGTTCCTACGAGCAGTACTTC. Its protein is CSVHSGSSYEQYF.